The clone carrying this T cell receptor (beta chain) was counted between two and nine times. Its specificity is not known. CDR3 regions of TCR beta were amplified from RNA transcripts. RT-PCR was first run with HTBI primers, then multiplex PCR in a second round. Each CDR3 protein gets one entry after TCRdb re-called the multiplex PCR reads with MiXCR. The sample yields under 400,000 distinct CDR3 sequences, about a sixth seen once. PBMCs were isolated by Ficoll-Paque density gradient centrifugation, using 7.5 to 10 ml of fresh peripheral blood as the starting material. This sample was included in a study of Graves' ophthalmopathy and Graves' hyperthyroidism. Study details: Untreated patients at initial diagnosis provided peripheral blood. Study-level results: Blood shared most expanded thyroid clonotypes above 0.001 frequency.

Trimming took 4 bases from V and 3 from J; bases not matched to a gene: 6. Germline V gene sequence: CDR1 SGHAT, CDR2 FQNNGV. CDR3 size: 17 residues. The rearrangement links TRBV11-2 to TRBJ2-2; TRBD2 agrees at 12 bases. The specimen was peripheral blood. The sequence was collected from an adult man with Graves' ophthalmopathy. CDR3 loop: CASSYRGLAGDTGELFF. CDR3 nucleotide sequence: TGTGCCAGCAGCTATAGGGGACTAGCGGGTGACACCGGGGAGCTGTTTTTT. The full variable domain, its missing parts supplied by reference TRBV11-2 and TRBJ2-2, is EAGVAQSPRYKIIEKRQSVAFWCNPISGHATLYWYQQILGQGPKLLIQFQNNGVVDDSQLPKDRFSAERLKGVDSTLKIQPAKLEDSAVYLCASSYRGLAGDTGELFFGEGSRLTVL.